These 8 T cell receptor beta chains share one sample of origin, sequenced in a study of shared clonotypes between healthy human individuals. Some clones are missing from TCRdb's copy, which holds only in-frame ones; the method was immunoSEQ multiplex PCR. The sample consists of millions of clones, 85% to 95% of them appearing once. Sequences were obtained from naive CD4+ T cells sorted from blood. Sample subset: CD45RA+ positively selected. Every receptor here comes from a man younger than 35 in good health.

The chain uses TRBV2 and TRBJ2-2, with D possibly being TRBD2 (5 bases). Germline CDR1 is SNHLY and CDR2 is FYNNEI. The CDR3 spans 15 residues. V was trimmed by 6 bases and J by 5 bases, leaving 16 bases between them. In nucleotides, the CDR3 is TGTGCCAGCAGGAAGGACGGGATTGCGACCGGGGAGCTGTTTTTT. It specifies CASRKDGIATGELFF.

Remarks on this clone: Distinct nucleotide sequences in the sample also encode this CDR3. This sequence joins TRBV18 and TRBJ1-3; tentative D call: TRBD1 (6 bases). Germline V lookup: CDR1 KGHSH, CDR2 LQKENI. Trimming pared 2 bases from V and 1 base from J, leaving 6 bases between. CDR3 length: 14 residues. The CDR3 sequence: CASSPGTSGNTIYF. CDR3 bases: TGTGCCAGCTCACCAGGGACATCTGGAAACACCATATATTTT.

The chain couples TRBV5-4 to TRBJ2-7; 10 bases are shared with TRBD1. The CDR3 spans 16 residues. Germline trimming cut 3 bases from V and 1 base from J; bases unmatched to any gene: 7. CDR1 and CDR2 from the germline V gene are SGHNT and YYREEE (reference sequence). In DNA form, the CDR3 reads TGTGCCAGCAGCTCCGGGACAGGGGCCTTATCCTACGAGCAGTACTTC. Amino acids: CASSSGTGALSYEQYF.

With regard to this clone: This could be a read error, since a much larger clone is one nucleotide away. The chain recombines TRBV7-9 with TRBJ2-3; D unclear. The CDR3 contains 11 residues. Looked up from germline, CDR1 is SEHNR and CDR2 is FQNEAQ (reference sequence). CDR3 nucleotide sequence: TGTGCCAGCAACTTAGCAGATACGCAGTATTTT. It is translated as CASNLADTQYF.

Turning to this clone: An end of the junction differs from the germline gene, which may be a read error. The rearrangement joins TRBV7-7 to TRBJ2-2, with D possibly TRBD2 on 6 matching bases. From germline, CDR1 is SSHAT and CDR2 FNYEAQ (reference sequence). This CDR3 spans 16 amino acids. The CDR3 loop is CASSLYGAGSTGELFF. The CDR3 nucleotides read TGTGCTAGCAGCTTATACGGGGCGGGAAGCACCGGGGAGCTGTTTTTT.

The chain uses TRBV9 and TRBJ2-2, with TRBD2 matching over 8 bases. In germline, CDR1 is SGDLS, CDR2 YYNGEE. Unmatched junction bases numbered 8, after V lost 5 bases and J lost 5 bases. This CDR3 is 15 amino acids long. CDR3 residues: CASRGGLADTGELFF. The DNA of the CDR3 is TGTGCCAGCAGAGGCGGACTAGCTGATACCGGGGAGCTGTTTTTT.

The chain has TRBV2 and TRBJ2-7; a weak D match, TRBD1 (6 bases). Germline assignment: CDR1 SNHLY and CDR2 FYNNEI. V was trimmed by 8 bases and J by 0 bases, leaving 20 bases between them. The CDR3 contains 16 residues. CDR3 DNA: TGTGCCAGCCCCGGAACAGGGCGCTCTTTCTCCTACGAGCAGTACTTC. This translates into CASPGTGRSFSYEQYF. Supplemented by reference TRBV2 and TRBJ2-7, the full variable domain reads EPEVTQTPSHQVTQMGQEVILRCVPISNHLYFYWYRQILGQKVEFLVSFYNNEISEKSEIFDDQFSVERPDGSNFTLKIRSTKLEDSAMYFCASPGTGRSFSYEQYFGPGTRLTVT.

The rearrangement joins TRBV27 to TRBJ1-2, with unresolved D. V was clipped by 2 bases and J by 4 bases, with 14 bases between them. The germline V gene has CDR1 MNHEY and CDR2 SMNVEV (reference sequence). The CDR3 extends over 15 amino acids. CDR3 amino acids: CASSLRPVSSYGYTF. The CDR3 nucleotides are TGTGCCAGCAGTTTAAGGCCGGTCAGTTCCTATGGCTACACCTTC.